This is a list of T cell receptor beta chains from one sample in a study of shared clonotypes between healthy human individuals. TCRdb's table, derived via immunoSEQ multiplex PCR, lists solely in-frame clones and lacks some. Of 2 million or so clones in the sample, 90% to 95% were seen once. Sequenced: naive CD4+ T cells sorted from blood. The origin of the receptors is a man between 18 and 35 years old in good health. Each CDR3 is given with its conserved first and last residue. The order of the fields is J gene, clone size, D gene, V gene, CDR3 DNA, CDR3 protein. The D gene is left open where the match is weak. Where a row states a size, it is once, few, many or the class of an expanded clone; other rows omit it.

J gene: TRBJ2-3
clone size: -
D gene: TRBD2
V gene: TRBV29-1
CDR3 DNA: TGCAGCGTGCTAGCGGGGGGGAGCACAGATACGCAGTATTTT
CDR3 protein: CSVLAGGSTDTQYF

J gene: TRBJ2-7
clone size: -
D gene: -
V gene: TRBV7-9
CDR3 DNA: TGTGCCAGCAGCTTAGTAGGGCCGTCCTACTTTTACGAGCAGTACTTC
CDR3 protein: CASSLVGPSYFYEQYF

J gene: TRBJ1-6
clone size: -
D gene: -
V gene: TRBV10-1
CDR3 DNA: TGCGCCAGCACAAGGGGCAAATCCTATAATTCACCCCTCCACTTT
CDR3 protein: CASTRGKSYNSPLHF

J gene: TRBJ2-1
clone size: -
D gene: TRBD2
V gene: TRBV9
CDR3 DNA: TGTGCCAGCAGCGCTAGCGGGGGGGCGAGTGAGCAGTTCTTC
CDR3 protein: CASSASGGASEQFF

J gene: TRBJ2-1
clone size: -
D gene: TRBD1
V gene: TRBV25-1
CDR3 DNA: TGTGCCAGCAGCAGGGGGAATGAGCAGTTCTTC
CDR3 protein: CASSRGNEQFF

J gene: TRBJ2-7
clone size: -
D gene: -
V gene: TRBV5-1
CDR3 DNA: TGCGCCAGCAGCTTACAGGGTATCGGCGGGAGCGAGCAGTACTTC
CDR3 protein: CASSLQGIGGSEQYF

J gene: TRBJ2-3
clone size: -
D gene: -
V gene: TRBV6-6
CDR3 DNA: TGTGCCAGCAGTTCGGGCACAGATACGCAGTATTTT
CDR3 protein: CASSSGTDTQYF

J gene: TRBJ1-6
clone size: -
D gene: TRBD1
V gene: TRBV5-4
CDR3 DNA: TGTGCCAGCAGCTTCCGGCAGGGGGCCGTTAATTCACCCCTCCACTTT
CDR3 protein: CASSFRQGAVNSPLHF

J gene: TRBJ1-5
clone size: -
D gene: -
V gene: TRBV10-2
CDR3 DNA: TGCGCCAGCAGCCCCGACGGGGGCAATCAGCCCCAGCATTTT
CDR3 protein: CASSPDGGNQPQHF

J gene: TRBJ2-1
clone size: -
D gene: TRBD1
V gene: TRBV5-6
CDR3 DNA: TGTGCCAGCAGCTTGAACTTGGACAGGGGGCGTTACAATGAGCAGTTCTTC
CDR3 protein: CASSLNLDRGRYNEQFF

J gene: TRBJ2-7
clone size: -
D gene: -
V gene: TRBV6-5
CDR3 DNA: TGTGCCATAGGCAGGGGCCCCTACGAGCAGTACTTC
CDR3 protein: CAIGRGPYEQYF

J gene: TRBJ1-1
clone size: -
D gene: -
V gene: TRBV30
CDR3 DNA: TGTGCCTGGATGAGGGTTCTTGAAGCTTTCTTT
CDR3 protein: CAWMRVLEAFF

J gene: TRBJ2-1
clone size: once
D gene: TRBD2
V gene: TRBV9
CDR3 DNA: TGTGCCAGCAGCGCCGCGGGGGGCGTCTACAATGAGCAGTTCTTC
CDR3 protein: CASSAAGGVYNEQFF

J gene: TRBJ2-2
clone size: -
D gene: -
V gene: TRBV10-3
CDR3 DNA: TGTGCCATCAGTCGAACTGAAAACACCGGGGAGCTGTTTTTT
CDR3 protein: CAISRTENTGELFF

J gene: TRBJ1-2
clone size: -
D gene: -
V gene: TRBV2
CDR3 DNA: TGTGCCAGCAGTGAAGCAATCGGGTACGAAGAGTATGGCTACACCTTC
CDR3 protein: CASSEAIGYEEYGYTF

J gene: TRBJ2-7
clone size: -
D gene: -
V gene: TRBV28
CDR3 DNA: TGTGCCAGCACCACCCAAGGCCGAAGCTCCTACGAGCAGTACTTC
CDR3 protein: CASTTQGRSSYEQYF

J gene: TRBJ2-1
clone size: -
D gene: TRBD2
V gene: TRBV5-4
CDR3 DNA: TGTGCCAGCAGCTTGTCTAGCGGGAGGGCCGTCAATGAGCAGTTCTTC
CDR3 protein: CASSLSSGRAVNEQFF

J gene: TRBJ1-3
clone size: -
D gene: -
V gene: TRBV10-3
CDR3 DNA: TGTGCCTCCGGACAGCCGGCCTCTGGAAACACCATATATTTT
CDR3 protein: CASGQPASGNTIYF

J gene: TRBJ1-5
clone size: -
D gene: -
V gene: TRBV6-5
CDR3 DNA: TGTGCCAGCAGTTCCGGGCTCAATCAGCCCCAGCATTTT
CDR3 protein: CASSSGLNQPQHF

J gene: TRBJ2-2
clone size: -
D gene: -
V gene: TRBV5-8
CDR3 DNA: TGTGCCAGCAGCTCCAGGGGTTCCGGGGAGCTGTTTTTT
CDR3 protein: CASSSRGSGELFF

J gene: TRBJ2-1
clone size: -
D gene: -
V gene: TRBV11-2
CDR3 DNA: TGTGCCAGCAGCTCGCCACAGGGTCCAAACAATGAGCAGTTCTTC
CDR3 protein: CASSSPQGPNNEQFF

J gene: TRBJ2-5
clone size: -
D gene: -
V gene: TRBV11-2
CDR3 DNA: TGTGCCAGCAGCTTCTTCCAGCAAGAGACCCAGTACTTC
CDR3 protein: CASSFFQQETQYF

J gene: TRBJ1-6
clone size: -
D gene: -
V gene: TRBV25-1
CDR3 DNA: TGTGCCAGTCCTGCACGATCCTATAATTCACCCCTCCACTTT
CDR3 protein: CASPARSYNSPLHF

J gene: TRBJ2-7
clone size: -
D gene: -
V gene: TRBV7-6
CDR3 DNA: TGTGCCAGCAGCCTCGGTGGGGGGATCGGCGAGCAGTACTTC
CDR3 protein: CASSLGGGIGEQYF

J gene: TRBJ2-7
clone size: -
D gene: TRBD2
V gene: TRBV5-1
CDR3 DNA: TGCGCCAGCACCGGACTAGCGGGGGGCGATGGCGAGCAGTACTTC
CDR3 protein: CASTGLAGGDGEQYF

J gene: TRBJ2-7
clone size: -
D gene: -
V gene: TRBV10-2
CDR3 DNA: TGCGCCAGCAGTGAGTCCAGCTACGAGCAGTACTTC
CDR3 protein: CASSESSYEQYF

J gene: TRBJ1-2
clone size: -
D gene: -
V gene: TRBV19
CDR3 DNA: TGTGCCACTTCCGACAGGTTTAGAGGCTACACCTTC
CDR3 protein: CATSDRFRGYTF

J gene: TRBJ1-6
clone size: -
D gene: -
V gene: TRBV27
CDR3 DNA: TGTGCCAGCAGTCCCCGGGAGTTGGCCTCCTATAATTCACCCCTCCACTTT
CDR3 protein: CASSPRELASYNSPLHF

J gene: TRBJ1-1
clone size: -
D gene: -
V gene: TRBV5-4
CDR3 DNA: TGTGCCAGCAGGGTGGACAGCTCGGAAGCTTTCTTT
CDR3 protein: CASRVDSSEAFF

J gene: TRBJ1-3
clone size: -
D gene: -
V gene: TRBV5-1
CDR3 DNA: TGCGCCAGCAGCTTACCTACAGGGCAAGGAAACACCATATATTTT
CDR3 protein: CASSLPTGQGNTIYF

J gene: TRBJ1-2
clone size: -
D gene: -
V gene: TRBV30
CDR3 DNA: TGTGCCTGGAGTAGGGGCCTTACTAACTATGGCTACACCTTC
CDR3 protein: CAWSRGLTNYGYTF

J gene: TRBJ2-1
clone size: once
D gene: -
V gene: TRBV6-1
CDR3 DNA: TGTGCCAGCATAGATCGGACCAATCACAATGAGCAGTTCTTC
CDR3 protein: CASIDRTNHNEQFF

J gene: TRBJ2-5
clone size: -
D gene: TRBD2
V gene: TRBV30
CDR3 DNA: TGTGCCTGGAGAATCTCTAGCGGGGGGCCGACCCAGTACTTC
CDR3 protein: CAWRISSGGPTQYF

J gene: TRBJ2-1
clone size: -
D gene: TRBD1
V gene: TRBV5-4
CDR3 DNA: TGTGCCAGCAGCATAGACAGGGGACCCTCGTTCTTC
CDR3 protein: CASSIDRGPSFF

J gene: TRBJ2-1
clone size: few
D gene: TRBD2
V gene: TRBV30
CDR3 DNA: TGTGCCTGGAGTCCCTCCCGGACTAGCGGGGGAACTTGGAATGAGCAGTTCTTC
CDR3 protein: CAWSPSRTSGGTWNEQFF

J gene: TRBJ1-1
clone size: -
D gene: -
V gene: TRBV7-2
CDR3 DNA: TGTGCCAGCAGCTCGAAACAGTGGGGTTATGCTTTCTTT
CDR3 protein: CASSSKQWGYAFF

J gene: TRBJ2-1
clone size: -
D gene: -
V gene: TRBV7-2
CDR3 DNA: TGTGCCAGCACCTTTGGGAAGAATGAGCAGTTCTTC
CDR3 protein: CASTFGKNEQFF

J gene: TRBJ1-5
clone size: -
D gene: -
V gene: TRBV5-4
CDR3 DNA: TGTGCCAGCAGCTTATCAGGGGAGAATCAGCCCCAGCATTTT
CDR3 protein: CASSLSGENQPQHF

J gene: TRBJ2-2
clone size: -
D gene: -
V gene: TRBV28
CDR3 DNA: TGTGCCAGCAGCCCCCCCACGGGAACCGGGGAGCTGTTTTTT
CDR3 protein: CASSPPTGTGELFF

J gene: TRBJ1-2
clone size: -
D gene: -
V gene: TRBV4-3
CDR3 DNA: TGCGCCAGCAGCCAAGAGGTAGCCAGAGACTCTGGCTACACCTTC
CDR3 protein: CASSQEVARDSGYTF